This T cell receptor beta chain was recorded in a study of T cells in Graves' hyperthyroidism and ophthalmopathy. Whole-study findings and limits: Most clonotypes expanded in the thyroid (above 0.001) were also present in blood. Model-based prediction identified ophthalmopathy a median around 6.7 months prior to its onset.

This clonotype was counted ten times or more. Its cognate antigen is unknown. The blood sample dates from first hyperthyroidism diagnosis, preceding any ophthalmopathy symptoms. From around 11 ml of fresh peripheral blood, PBMCs were isolated. Trimming took 1 base from V and 6 from J; bases not matched to a gene: 5. This CDR3 has 16 residues. Germline assignment: CDR1 SNHLY and CDR2 FYNNEI. Amplified regions were TCR beta CDR3 sequences from RNA transcripts. Initially, a first-round RT-PCR of the TCR CDR3 employed the HTBI primer set. Each CDR3 protein gets one entry after TCRdb re-called the multiplex PCR reads with MiXCR. The table records fewer than 500,000 distinct CDR3 sequences, roughly 13% of them present only once.

The sequenced sample consisted of blood. This TCR was recovered from a man aged 25 to 40 with Graves' hyperthyroidism that later progressed to Graves' ophthalmopathy. The chain joins TRBV2 to TRBJ2-3; TRBD2 matches at 12 bases. DNA of the CDR3: TGTGCCAGCAGTGAAGGGCTAGCGGGGGGGCAGGATACGCAGTATTTT. Translated: CASSEGLAGGQDTQYF.